This T cell receptor beta chain was recovered during a study of Ad26.COV2.S vaccination and SARS-CoV-2 variants. Study-level points and caveats: Considerable breadth of spike-specific CD8+ and CD4+ T cell responses has reportedly been documented following vaccination. People who got the vaccine or the placebo had similar non-spike TCR breadth.

Treatment denoted: roughly 20 received Ad26.COV2.S at low or high dose, single or two shots; five or six received placebo; per-sample allocation not given. The investigators took samples on day 63 after the first vaccine or placebo injection. Data came from immunoSEQ multiplex PCR; TCRdb stores just in-frame clones and leaves some out. The data hold about 380,000 clones, with roughly 80% observed a single time. As to this clone: Its antigen remains unknown.

This clonotype was obtained from a person between 18 and 60 years old who received the Ad26.COV2.S COVID-19 vaccine or a placebo. Sequences were derived from peripheral blood, sampled in a trial of Ad26.COV2.S vaccine versus placebo.

The CDR3 nucleotides are TGTGCCAGCAGCCAGAACTCTGGAAACACCATATATTTT. It encodes CASSQNSGNTIYF. The V and J genes are TRBV14 and TRBJ1-3, with D unclear. V was trimmed by 3 bases and J by 0 bases, leaving 3 bases between them. CDR1 and CDR2 from the germline V gene are SGHDN and FVKESK. This CDR3 is 13 amino acids long.